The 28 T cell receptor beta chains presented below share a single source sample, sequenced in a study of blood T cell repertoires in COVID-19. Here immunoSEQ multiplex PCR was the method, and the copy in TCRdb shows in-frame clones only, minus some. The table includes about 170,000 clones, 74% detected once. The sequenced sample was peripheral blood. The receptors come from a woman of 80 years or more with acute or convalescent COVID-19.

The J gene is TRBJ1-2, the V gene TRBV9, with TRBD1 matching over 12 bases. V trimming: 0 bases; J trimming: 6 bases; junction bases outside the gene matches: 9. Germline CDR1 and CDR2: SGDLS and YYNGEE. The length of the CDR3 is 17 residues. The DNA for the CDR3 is TGTGCCAGCAGCGTAGGGCTGGGGACAGGGGGCTTGGATGGCTACACCTTC. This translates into CASSVGLGTGGLDGYTF.

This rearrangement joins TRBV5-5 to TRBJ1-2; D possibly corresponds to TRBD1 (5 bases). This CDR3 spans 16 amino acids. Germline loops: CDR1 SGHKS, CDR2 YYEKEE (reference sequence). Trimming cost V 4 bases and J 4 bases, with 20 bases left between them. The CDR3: CASSLTGVYSLYGYTF. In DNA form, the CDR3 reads TGTGCCAGCAGCCTGACGGGGGTCTACAGCCTCTATGGCTACACCTTC.

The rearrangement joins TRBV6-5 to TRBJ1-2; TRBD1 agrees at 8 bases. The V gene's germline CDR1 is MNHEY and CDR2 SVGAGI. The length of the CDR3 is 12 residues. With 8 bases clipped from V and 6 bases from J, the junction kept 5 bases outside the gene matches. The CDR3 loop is CASGTGINGYTF. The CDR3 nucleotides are TGTGCCAGCGGGACAGGAATAAATGGCTACACCTTC.

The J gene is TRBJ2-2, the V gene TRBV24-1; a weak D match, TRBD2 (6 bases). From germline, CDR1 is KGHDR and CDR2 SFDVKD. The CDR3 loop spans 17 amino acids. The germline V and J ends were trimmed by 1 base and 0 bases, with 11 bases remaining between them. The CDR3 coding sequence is TGTGCCACCAGTGATTTAGGAGGGACCCCGAACACCGGGGAGCTGTTTTTT. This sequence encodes CATSDLGGTPNTGELFF.

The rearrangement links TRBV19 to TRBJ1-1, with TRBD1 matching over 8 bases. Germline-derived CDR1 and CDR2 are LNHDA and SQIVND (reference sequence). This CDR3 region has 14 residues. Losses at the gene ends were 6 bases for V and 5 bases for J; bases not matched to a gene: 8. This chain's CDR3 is CASSNRGGGTEAFF. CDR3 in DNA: TGTGCCAGTAGCAACAGGGGGGGTGGGACTGAAGCTTTCTTT.

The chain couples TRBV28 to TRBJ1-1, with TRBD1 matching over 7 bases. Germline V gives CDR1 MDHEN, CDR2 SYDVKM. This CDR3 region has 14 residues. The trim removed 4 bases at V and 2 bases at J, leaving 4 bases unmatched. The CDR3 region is CASSSGQPNTEAFF. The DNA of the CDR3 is TGTGCCAGCAGTTCGGGACAGCCTAACACTGAAGCTTTCTTT.

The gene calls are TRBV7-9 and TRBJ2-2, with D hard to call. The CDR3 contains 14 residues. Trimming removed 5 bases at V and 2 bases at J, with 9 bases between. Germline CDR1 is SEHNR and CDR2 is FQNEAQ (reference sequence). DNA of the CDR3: TGTGCCAGCAGCCAAGACACTAACACCGGGGAGCTGTTTTTT. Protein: CASSQDTNTGELFF.

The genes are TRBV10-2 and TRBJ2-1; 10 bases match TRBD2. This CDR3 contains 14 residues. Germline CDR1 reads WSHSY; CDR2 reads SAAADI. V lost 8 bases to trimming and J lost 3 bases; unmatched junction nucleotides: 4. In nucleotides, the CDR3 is TGCGCCAGCCGTGCTAGCGGGAGCTACAATGAGCAGTTCTTC. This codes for CASRASGSYNEQFF.

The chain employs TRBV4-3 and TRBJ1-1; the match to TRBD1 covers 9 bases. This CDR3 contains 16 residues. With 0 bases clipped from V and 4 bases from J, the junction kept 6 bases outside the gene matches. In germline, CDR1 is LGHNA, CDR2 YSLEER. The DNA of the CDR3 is TGCGCCAGCAGCCAAGAACTCCTGGGACAGGGCACTGAAGCTTTCTTT. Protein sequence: CASSQELLGQGTEAFF.

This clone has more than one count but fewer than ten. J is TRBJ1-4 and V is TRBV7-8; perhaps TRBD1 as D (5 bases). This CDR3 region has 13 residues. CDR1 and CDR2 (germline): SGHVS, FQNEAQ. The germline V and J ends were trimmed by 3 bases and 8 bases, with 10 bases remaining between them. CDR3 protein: CASSFGGREKLFF. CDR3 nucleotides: TGTGCCAGCAGCTTTGGGGGGAGGGAAAAACTGTTTTTT.

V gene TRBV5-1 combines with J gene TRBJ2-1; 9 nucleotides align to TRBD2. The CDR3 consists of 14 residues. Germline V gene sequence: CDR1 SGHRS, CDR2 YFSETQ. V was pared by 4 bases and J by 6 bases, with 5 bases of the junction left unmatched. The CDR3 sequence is CASSQTSGSNEQFF. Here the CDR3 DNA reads TGCGCCAGCAGCCAGACTAGCGGTTCCAATGAGCAGTTCTTC.

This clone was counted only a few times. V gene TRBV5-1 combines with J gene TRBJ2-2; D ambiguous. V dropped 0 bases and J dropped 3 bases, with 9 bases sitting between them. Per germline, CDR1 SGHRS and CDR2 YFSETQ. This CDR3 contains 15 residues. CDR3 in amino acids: CASSLGSVDTGELFF. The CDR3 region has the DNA TGCGCCAGCAGCTTGGGTTCGGTCGACACCGGGGAGCTGTTTTTT.

CDR3 sequence (DNA): TGTGCCAGTACGCGTGTGCACGATAAAGAGACCCAGTACTTC. Amino acids: CASTRVHDKETQYF. The chain is built from TRBV19 and TRBJ2-5; D ambiguous. Germline CDR1 and CDR2: LNHDA and SQIVND (reference sequence). The CDR3 is made up of 14 amino acids. Trimming took 7 bases from V and 3 from J, leaving 15 bases between them.

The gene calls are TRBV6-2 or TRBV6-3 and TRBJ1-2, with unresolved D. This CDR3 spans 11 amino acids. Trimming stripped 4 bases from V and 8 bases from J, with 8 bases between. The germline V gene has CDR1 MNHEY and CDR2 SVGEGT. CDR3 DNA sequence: TGTGCCAGCAGTTTCTCCGTGGGCTACACCTTC. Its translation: CASSFSVGYTF.

The CDR3 DNA is TGTGCCACCCAAACCCCGGGACAGGGGTGGTATAGCAATCAGCCCCAGCATTTT. Its protein is CATQTPGQGWYSNQPQHF. The chain uses TRBV28 and TRBJ1-5; the match to TRBD1 covers 10 bases. The CDR3 extends over 18 amino acids. Looked up from germline, CDR1 is MDHEN and CDR2 is SYDVKM. Trimming cost V 10 bases and J 0 bases; bases outside gene matches: 15.

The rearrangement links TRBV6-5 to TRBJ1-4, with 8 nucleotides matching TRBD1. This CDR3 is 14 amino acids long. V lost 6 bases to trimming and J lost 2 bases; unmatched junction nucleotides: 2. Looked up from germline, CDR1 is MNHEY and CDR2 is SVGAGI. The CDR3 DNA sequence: TGTGCCAGCAGCCGGACAGGGACTAATGAAAAACTGTTTTTT. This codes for CASSRTGTNEKLFF.

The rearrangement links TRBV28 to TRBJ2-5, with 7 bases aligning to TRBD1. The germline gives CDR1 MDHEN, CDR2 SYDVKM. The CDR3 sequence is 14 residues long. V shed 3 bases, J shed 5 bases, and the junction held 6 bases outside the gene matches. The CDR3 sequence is CASSFSGGLETQYF. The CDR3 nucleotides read TGTGCCAGCAGTTTCTCAGGGGGATTGGAGACCCAGTACTTC.

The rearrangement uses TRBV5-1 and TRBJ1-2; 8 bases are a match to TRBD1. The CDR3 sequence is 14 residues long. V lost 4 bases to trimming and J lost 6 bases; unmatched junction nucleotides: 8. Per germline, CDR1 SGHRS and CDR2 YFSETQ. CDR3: CASSPPDRGNGYTF. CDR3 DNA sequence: TGCGCCAGCAGCCCCCCAGACAGGGGAAATGGCTACACCTTC.

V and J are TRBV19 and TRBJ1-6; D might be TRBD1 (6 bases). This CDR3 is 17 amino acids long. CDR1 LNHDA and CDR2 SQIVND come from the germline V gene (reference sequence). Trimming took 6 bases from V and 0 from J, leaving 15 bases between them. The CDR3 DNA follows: TGTGCCAGTAGGAGGACGGACAGCCTCTCCTATAATTCACCCCTCCACTTT. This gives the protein CASRRTDSLSYNSPLHF.

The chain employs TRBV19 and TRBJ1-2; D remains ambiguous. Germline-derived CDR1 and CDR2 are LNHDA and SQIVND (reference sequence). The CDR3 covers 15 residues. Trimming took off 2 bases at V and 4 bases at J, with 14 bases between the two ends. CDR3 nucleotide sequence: TGTGCCAGTAGTATATCCGACCGCTGGAGCTATGGCTACACCTTC. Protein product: CASSISDRWSYGYTF.

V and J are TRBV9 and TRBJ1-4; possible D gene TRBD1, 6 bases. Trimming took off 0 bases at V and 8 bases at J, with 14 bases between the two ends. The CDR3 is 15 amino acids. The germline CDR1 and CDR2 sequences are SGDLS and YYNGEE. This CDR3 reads CASSVGRGIGEKLFF. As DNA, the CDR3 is TGTGCCAGCAGCGTAGGCAGGGGAATCGGGGAAAAACTGTTTTTT.

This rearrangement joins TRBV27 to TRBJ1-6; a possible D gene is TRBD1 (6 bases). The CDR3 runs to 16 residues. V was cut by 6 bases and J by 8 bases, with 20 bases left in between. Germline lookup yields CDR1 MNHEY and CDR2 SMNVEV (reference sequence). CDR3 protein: CASSGNTGYLDSPLHF. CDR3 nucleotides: TGTGCCAGCAGCGGGAATACAGGGTACCTTGATTCACCCCTCCACTTT.

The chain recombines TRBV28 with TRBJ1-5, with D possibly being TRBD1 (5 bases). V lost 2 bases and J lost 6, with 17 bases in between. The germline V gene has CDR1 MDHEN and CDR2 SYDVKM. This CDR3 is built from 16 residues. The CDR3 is CASSLLTAGYGQPQHF. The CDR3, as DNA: TGTGCCAGCAGTTTACTCACGGCAGGGTATGGTCAGCCCCAGCATTTT.

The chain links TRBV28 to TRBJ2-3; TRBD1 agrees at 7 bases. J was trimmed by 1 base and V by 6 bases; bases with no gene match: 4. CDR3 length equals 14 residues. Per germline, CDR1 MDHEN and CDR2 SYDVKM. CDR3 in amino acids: CASSQGGGTDTQYF. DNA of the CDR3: TGTGCCAGCAGCCAAGGGGGCGGCACAGATACGCAGTATTTT.

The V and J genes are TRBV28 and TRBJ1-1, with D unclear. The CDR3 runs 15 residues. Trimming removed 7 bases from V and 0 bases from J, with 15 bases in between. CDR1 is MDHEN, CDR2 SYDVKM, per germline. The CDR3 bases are TGTGCCAGCATCGGGAGCAGCCAGATGAACACTGAAGCTTTCTTT. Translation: CASIGSSQMNTEAFF.

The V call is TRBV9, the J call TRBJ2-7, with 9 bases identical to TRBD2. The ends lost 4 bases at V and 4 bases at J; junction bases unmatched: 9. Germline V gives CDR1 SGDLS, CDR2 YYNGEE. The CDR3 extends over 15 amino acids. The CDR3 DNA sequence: TGTGCCAGCAGCTTGGTTAGCGGGAGCTTGTACGAGCAGTACTTC. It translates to CASSLVSGSLYEQYF.

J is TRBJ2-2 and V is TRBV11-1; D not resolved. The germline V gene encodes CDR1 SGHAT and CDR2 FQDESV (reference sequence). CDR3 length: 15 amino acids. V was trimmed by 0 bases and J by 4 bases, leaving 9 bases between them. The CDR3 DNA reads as TGTGCCAGCAGCTTAGCGAGGCGTGGCACCGGGGAGCTGTTTTTT. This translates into CASSLARRGTGELFF.

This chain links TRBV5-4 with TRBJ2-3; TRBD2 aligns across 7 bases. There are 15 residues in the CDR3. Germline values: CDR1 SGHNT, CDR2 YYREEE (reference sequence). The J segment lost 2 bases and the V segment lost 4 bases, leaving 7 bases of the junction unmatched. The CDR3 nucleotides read TGTGCCAGCAGCATCACTAGCGAGTTCACAGATACGCAGTATTTT. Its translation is CASSITSEFTDTQYF.